The 29 T cell receptor beta chains in this list originate from one sample, sequenced in a study of CXCR3-negative and CXCR3-positive naive CD8 T cells. The libraries of TRB cDNA were constructed through 5' RACE using UMI labels. TCRdb re-called the 5' RACE reads and catalogs CDR3 proteins one per entry, DNA excluded. The sample has approximately 65,000 distinct CDR3 sequences. These TCRs' antigens remain unknown. Study outcomes and limitations: When CXCR3-positive naive cells were set against CXCR3-negative naive cells, the former had more hydrophobic TRB CDR3s.

Material: naive CXCR3+ CD8+ T cells from blood. Stated subset: CD45RO-CCR7+CD27+CD95- naive CD8+ T cells expressing CXCR3 (TNR3+). These receptors all come from a human donor in good health. Some clones in this sample may be carry-over from other donors' samples.

The chain carries TRBV7-3 and TRBJ1-2; TCRdb selects TRBD1, and the lack of DNA leaves this call unchecked. The germline V gene encodes CDR1 SGHTA and CDR2 FQGTGA. The CDR3 length is 14 residues. The CDR3 sequence is CASSLGGNGNGYTF.

The V call is TRBV12-3 or TRBV12-4, the J call TRBJ2-3; TCRdb designates TRBD1, a call that cannot be tested without DNA. CDR3 length: 17 residues. The CDR3 sequence: CASSSLGGDGSTDTQYF.

This rearrangement joins TRBV7-2 to TRBJ2-7; TCRdb's D call of TRBD1 is untestable without DNA. The CDR3 contains 12 residues. From germline, CDR1 is SGHTA and CDR2 FQGNSA. CDR3 sequence: CASSPTRGEQYF. The variable domain in full, completed from reference TRBV7-2 and TRBJ2-7, reads GAGVSQSPSNKVTEKGKDVELRCDPISGHTALYWYRQSLGQGLEFLIYFQGNSAPDKSGLPSDRFSAERTGGSVSTLTIQRTQQEDSAVYLCASSPTRGEQYFGPGTRLTVT.

This chain links TRBV12-3 or TRBV12-4 with TRBJ1-5. CDR3 length: 14 amino acids. The CDR3 loop is CASRIDFSNQPQHF.

The chain links TRBV29-1 to TRBJ2-2; the D call from TCRdb, TRBD1, cannot be confirmed without DNA. The CDR3 sequence is 13 residues long. Germline loops: CDR1 SQVTM, CDR2 ANQGSEA. CDR3: CSVERENTGELFF.

This chain uses TRBV7-3 with TRBJ2-1. This CDR3 comprises 15 residues. Germline CDR1 and CDR2: SGHTA and FQGTGA. CDR3 protein: CASRLGRGSYNEQFF.

The J gene is TRBJ2-1, the V gene TRBV29-1; TCRdb lists TRBD2, though no DNA is available to test this call. Germline lookup yields CDR1 SQVTM and CDR2 ANQGSEA. The CDR3 runs to 13 residues. CDR3 residues: CSVESGGAYEQFF.

The chain links TRBV29-1 to TRBJ2-3; TCRdb calls TRBD1, which cannot be checked without DNA. The length of the CDR3 is 15 residues. From germline, CDR1 is SQVTM and CDR2 ANQGSEA. The CDR3: CSVNGDPPTTDTQYF.

The chain carries TRBV29-1 and TRBJ1-2; no DNA is available, so the TRBD1 call from TCRdb remains unchecked. Germline loops: CDR1 SQVTM, CDR2 ANQGSEA. The CDR3 spans 16 residues. This CDR3 is CSVHTGTVTLNYGYTF. Complete variable domain (other parts from reference TRBV29-1 and TRBJ1-2): SAVISQKPSRDICQRGTSLTIQCQVDSQVTMMFWYRQQPGQSLTLIATANQGSEATYESGFVIDKFPISRPNLTFSTLTVSNMSPEDSSIYLCSVHTGTVTLNYGYTFGSGTRLTVV.

The chain is built from TRBV14 and TRBJ2-1. The CDR3 is 13 amino acids. The germline V gene encodes CDR1 SGHDN and CDR2 FVKESK. CDR3 amino acids: CASSPQWGNEQFF.

The chain is built from TRBV29-1 and TRBJ2-7; TCRdb calls TRBD2, which cannot be checked without DNA. The CDR3 contains 16 residues. Germline CDR1 and CDR2: SQVTM and ANQGSEA. The CDR3 sequence: CSVEATREGSAYEQYF.

The V call is TRBV18, the J call TRBJ1-3; TCRdb outputs TRBD1, but without DNA this stays unchecked. Germline CDR1 KGHSH, CDR2 LQKENI. This CDR3 region has 13 residues. This CDR3 reads CASYVTDRNTIYF.

V and J are TRBV7-9 and TRBJ1-4; TCRdb lists TRBD1, though no DNA is available to test this call. This CDR3 has 12 residues. From germline, CDR1 is SEHNR and CDR2 FQNEAQ (reference sequence). Here the CDR3 reads CASSLSGDSLFF.

V gene TRBV5-1 combines with J gene TRBJ1-1; TCRdb's assignment of TRBD1 cannot be checked, as there is no DNA. The CDR3 runs to 14 residues. Germline CDR1 is SGHRS and CDR2 is YFSETQ. CDR3 region: CASSFRGENTEAFF.

The chain carries TRBV7-8 and TRBJ1-5; no DNA is available, so the TRBD1 call from TCRdb remains unchecked. The length of the CDR3 is 15 residues. Germline assignment: CDR1 SGHVS and CDR2 FQNEAQ. CDR3 sequence reads: CASSLDSDDRQPQHF.

The chain links TRBV14 to TRBJ1-1; as DNA is missing, the TRBD1 call by TCRdb cannot be tested. Germline loops: CDR1 SGHDN, CDR2 FVKESK. There are 14 residues in the CDR3. The CDR3 loop is CASSQDLTGTEAFF.

This chain uses TRBV14 with TRBJ2-7; TCRdb reports TRBD1, a call that lacks DNA to check it against. The CDR3 is 16 residues long. Germline V lookup: CDR1 SGHDN, CDR2 FVKESK. The chain's CDR3 is CASSQGVGTLTYEQYF.

V is TRBV19 and J is TRBJ2-7; TCRdb outputs TRBD1, but without DNA this stays unchecked. Germline V gene lookup returns CDR1 LNHDA and CDR2 SQIVND (reference sequence). The CDR3 contains 13 residues. CDR3 sequence: CASSGTGHLEQYF.

J is TRBJ2-7 and V is TRBV4-1; TCRdb gives TRBD1 as the D gene, but with no DNA this cannot be confirmed. The CDR3 extends over 15 amino acids. In germline, CDR1 is MGHRA, CDR2 YSYEKL. The CDR3: CASSPQSTGTYEQYF.

The V call is TRBV4-3, the J call TRBJ2-1. The germline CDR1 and CDR2 sequences are LGHNA and YSLEER. This CDR3 contains 14 residues. CDR3 in amino acids: CASSSFERVTEQFF.

V usage is TRBV30 and J usage is TRBJ2-7; the D call of TRBD1 rests on TCRdb alone, since no DNA is present to check it. Germline V CDR1 and CDR2: GTSNPN, SVGIG (reference sequence). This CDR3 region has 14 residues. CDR3 sequence reads: CAWSQGVAGDEQYF.

The chain has TRBV7-3 and TRBJ2-1. CDR3 length equals 14 residues. The germline CDR1 and CDR2 sequences are SGHTA and FQGTGA. The CDR3 sequence is CASSVEGLYNEQFF.

This rearrangement joins TRBV7-2 to TRBJ2-5; with no DNA, the TCRdb D assignment of TRBD1 cannot be verified. CDR3 length: 15 amino acids. CDR1 is SGHTA, CDR2 FQGNSA, per germline. CDR3 amino acids: CASSLGTGGTETQYF.

The gene calls are TRBV7-9 and TRBJ2-3; checking the TCRdb D call of TRBD1 is not possible without DNA. Germline CDR1 reads SEHNR; CDR2 reads FQNEAQ (reference sequence). This CDR3 is built from 15 residues. This CDR3 reads CASSLPGQNTDTQYF.

The V call is TRBV7-9, the J call TRBJ2-1; TCRdb's D call of TRBD2 is untestable without DNA. In germline, CDR1 is SEHNR, CDR2 FQNEAQ (reference sequence). The CDR3 contains 15 residues. The CDR3 sequence is CASSSPPGTINEQFF.

The chain combines TRBV7-8 with TRBJ2-3; TCRdb's D call of TRBD1 is untestable without DNA. CDR1 and CDR2 (germline): SGHVS, FQNEAQ. This CDR3 has 14 residues. The CDR3 region is CASSPDRGPDTQYF.

The chain employs TRBV4-3 and TRBJ2-3; without DNA, the TCRdb call of TRBD2 cannot be checked. The germline V gene encodes CDR1 LGHNA and CDR2 YSLEER. This CDR3 comprises 15 residues. The CDR3 sequence: CASSQERLYTDTQYF.

The CDR3 region is CASSLGWGTEEETQYF. The chain uses TRBV7-3 and TRBJ2-5; lacking DNA, the TRBD1 call made by TCRdb goes unchecked. The germline V gene has CDR1 SGHTA and CDR2 FQGTGA. This CDR3 contains 16 residues. The full variable domain, with the rest looked up from reference TRBV7-3 and TRBJ2-5, is GAGVSQTPSNKVTEKGKYVELRCDPISGHTALYWYRQSLGQGPEFLIYFQGTGAADDSGLPNDRFFAVRPEGSVSTLKIQRTERGDSAVYLCASSLGWGTEEETQYFGPGTRLLVL.

The chain combines TRBV20-1 with TRBJ1-2; TCRdb's D gene call, TRBD1, goes unchecked for lack of DNA. The CDR3 runs to 15 residues. Germline CDR1 is DFQATT and CDR2 is SNEGSKA (reference sequence). The CDR3 loop reads CSALSGGESGYGYTF.